This TCR beta chain was profiled in a study of cytomegalovirus exposure and HLA in healthy donors. PCR involved 60 Vbeta and 13 Jbeta primers. TCRdb's table, derived via immunoSEQ multiplex PCR, lists solely in-frame clones and lacks some. The sample has 100,000 to 150,000 clones; roughly 9% are singletons. This receptor was identified in a woman between 40 and 55 years old in good health and CMV-seropositive. The material sequenced was PBMCs.

CDR3: CASSVLGGELFF. CDR3 sequence (DNA): TGTGCCAGCAGCGTCCTAGGCGGGGAGCTGTTTTTT. V is TRBV2 and J is TRBJ2-2, with unresolved D. Trimming pared 6 bases from V and 7 bases from J, leaving 9 bases between. Germline lookup yields CDR1 SNHLY and CDR2 FYNNEI. CDR3 length equals 12 residues.